This section outlines one T cell receptor (beta chain) sequence together with its context. Its target is unknown. Following RNA extraction, reverse transcription yielded cDNA that acted as the sequencing template. Using immunoSEQ multiplex PCR, the repertoire was profiled, and TCRdb retains in-frame clones only, with some absent. The sample has about 160,000 clones; roughly two thirds are singletons. The data derive from a study of CD8+ T cells in alopecia areata. Study outcomes and limitations: Researchers report lesional scalp, most notably alopecia totalis/universalis, outstripped normal scalp in clonality. Scalp clonality and expanded CD8+ clones among the top 100 showed significant decreases with tofacitinib.

The treatment here: oral pan-JAK inhibitor, 5-10 mg twice daily. Lesional scalp punch biopsies and peripheral blood came from alopecia areata patients. Germline CDR1 is KGHSH and CDR2 is LQKENI. The CDR3 is 16 amino acids. V gave up 2 bases and J gave up 3 bases; unmatched junction bases: 8. The TCR originated in a human donor with alopecia areata. The rearrangement links TRBV18 to TRBJ2-3, with TRBD2 matching over 7 bases. The sample was CD4+ T cells sorted from blood, taken at week 4, from a patient treated with tofacitinib. The CDR3 DNA reads TGTGCCAGCTCACCAATTAGCGGGCTAGGAACAGATACGCAGTATTTT. This sequence encodes CASSPISGLGTDTQYF.